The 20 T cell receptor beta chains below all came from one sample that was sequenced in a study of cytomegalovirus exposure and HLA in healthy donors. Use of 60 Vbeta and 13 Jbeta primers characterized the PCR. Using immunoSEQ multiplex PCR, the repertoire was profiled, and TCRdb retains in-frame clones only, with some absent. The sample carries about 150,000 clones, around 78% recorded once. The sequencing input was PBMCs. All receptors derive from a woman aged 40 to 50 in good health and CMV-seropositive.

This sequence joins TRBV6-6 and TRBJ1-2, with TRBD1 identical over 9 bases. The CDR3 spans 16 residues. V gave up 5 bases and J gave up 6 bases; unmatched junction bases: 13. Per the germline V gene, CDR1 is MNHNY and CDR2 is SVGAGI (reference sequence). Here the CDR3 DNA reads TGTGCCAGCAGTCCCTATGCCGGGACAGGGAGTGATGGCTACACCTTC. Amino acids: CASSPYAGTGSDGYTF.

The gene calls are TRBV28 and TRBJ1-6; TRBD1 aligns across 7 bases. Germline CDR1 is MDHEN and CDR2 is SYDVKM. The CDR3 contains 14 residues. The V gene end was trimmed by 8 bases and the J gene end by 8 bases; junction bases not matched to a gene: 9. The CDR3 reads CASSSRQGYSPLHF. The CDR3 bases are TGTGCCAGCTCCTCCCGACAGGGTTATTCACCCCTCCACTTT.

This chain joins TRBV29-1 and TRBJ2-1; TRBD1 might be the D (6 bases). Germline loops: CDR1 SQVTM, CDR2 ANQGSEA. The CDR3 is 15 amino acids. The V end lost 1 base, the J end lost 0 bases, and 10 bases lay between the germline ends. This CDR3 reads CSVEGRTASYNEQFF. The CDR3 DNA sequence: TGCAGCGTTGAAGGAAGGACAGCCTCCTACAATGAGCAGTTCTTC.

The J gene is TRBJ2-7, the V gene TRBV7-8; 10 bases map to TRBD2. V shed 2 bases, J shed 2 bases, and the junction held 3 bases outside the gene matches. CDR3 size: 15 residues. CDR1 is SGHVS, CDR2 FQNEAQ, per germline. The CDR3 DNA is TGTGCCAGCAGCTTAATTAGCGGGGGGCCCTACGAGCAGTACTTC. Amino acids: CASSLISGGPYEQYF.

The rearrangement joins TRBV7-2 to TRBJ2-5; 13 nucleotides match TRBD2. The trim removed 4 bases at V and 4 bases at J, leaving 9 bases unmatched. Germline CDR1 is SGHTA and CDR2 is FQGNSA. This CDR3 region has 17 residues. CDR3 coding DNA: TGTGCCAGCAGCTACGGACTAGCGGGGGCAGTGAGAGAGACCCAGTACTTC. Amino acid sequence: CASSYGLAGAVRETQYF.

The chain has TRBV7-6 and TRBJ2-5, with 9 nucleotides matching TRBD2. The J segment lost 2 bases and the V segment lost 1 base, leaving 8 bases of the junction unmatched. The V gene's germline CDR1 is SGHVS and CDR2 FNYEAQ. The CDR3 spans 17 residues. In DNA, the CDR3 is TGTGCCAGCAGCTTAGAGGTTGCGGGGGGGACACAAGAGACCCAGTACTTC. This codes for CASSLEVAGGTQETQYF. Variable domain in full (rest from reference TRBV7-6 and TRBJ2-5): GAGVSQSPRYKVTKRGQDVALRCDPISGHVSLYWYRQALGQGPEFLTYFNYEAQQDKSGLPNDRFSAERPEGSISTLTIQRTEQRDSAMYRCASSLEVAGGTQETQYFGPGTRLLVL.

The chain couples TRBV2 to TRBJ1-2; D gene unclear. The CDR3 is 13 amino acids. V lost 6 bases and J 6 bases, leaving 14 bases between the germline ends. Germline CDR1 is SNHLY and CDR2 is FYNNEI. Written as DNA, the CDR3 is TGTGCCAGCAGGAAAGAGATGGTAGATGGCTACACCTTC. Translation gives CASRKEMVDGYTF.

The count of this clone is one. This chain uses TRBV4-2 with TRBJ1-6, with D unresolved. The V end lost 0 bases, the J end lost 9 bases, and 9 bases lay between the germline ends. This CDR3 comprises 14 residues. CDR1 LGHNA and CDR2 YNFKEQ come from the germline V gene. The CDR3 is CASSQDRAISPLHF. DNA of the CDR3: TGTGCCAGCAGCCAAGATCGAGCAATTTCACCCCTCCACTTT.

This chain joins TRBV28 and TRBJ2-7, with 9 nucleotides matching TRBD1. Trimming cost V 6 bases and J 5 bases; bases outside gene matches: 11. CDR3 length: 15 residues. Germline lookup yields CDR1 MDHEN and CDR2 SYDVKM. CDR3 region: CASSRPGQGAHEQYF. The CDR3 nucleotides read TGTGCCAGCAGCCGGCCGGGACAGGGAGCCCACGAGCAGTACTTC.

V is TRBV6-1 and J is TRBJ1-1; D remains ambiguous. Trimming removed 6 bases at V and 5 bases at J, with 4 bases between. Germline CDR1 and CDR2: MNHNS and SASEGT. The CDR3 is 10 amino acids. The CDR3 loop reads CASSRTEAFF. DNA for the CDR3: TGTGCCAGCAGCCGGACTGAAGCTTTCTTT.

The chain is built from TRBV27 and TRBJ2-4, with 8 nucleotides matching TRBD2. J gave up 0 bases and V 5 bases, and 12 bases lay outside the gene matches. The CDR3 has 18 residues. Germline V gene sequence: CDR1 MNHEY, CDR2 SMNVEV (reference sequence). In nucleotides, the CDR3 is TGTGCCAGCAGTCCTTCTCCTGAGCGGGGGCTAGCCAAAAACATTCAGTACTTC. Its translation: CASSPSPERGLAKNIQYF.

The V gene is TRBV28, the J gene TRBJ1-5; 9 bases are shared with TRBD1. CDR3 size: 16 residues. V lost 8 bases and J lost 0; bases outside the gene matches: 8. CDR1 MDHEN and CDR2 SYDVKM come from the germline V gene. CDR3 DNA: TGTGCCAGCGCTCGCGGGACAGGGAATAGCAATCAGCCCCAGCATTTT. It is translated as CASARGTGNSNQPQHF.

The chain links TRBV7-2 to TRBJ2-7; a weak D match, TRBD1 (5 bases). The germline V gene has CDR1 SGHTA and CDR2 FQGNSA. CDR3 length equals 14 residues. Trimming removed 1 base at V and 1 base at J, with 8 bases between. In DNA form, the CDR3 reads TGTGCCAGCAGCTTAGTGCAGGGATCCTACGAGCAGTACTTC. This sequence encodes CASSLVQGSYEQYF.

CDR3 DNA: TGCGCCAGCAGCTTCAGCGGGGGTTCCTACGAGCAGTACTTC. Translation: CASSFSGGSYEQYF. The rearrangement links TRBV5-1 to TRBJ2-5; TRBD2 matches at 8 bases. The DNA matches TRBJ2-7 better at its end, which makes the J call doubtful. Germline CDR1 SGHRS, CDR2 YFSETQ. The CDR3 runs 14 residues.

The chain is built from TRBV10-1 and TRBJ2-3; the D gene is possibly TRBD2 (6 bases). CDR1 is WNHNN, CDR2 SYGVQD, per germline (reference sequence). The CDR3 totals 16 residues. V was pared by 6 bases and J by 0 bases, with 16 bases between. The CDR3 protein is CASSHRRDPSTDTQYF. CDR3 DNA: TGCGCCAGCAGCCACCGGAGGGACCCTAGCACAGATACGCAGTATTTT.

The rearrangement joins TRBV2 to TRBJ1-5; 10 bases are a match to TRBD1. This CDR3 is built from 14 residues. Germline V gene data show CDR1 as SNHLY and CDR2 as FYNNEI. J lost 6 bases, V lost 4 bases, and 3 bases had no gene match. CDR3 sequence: CASSGDRGGQPQHF. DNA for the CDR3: TGTGCCAGCAGTGGGGACAGGGGAGGTCAGCCCCAGCATTTT.

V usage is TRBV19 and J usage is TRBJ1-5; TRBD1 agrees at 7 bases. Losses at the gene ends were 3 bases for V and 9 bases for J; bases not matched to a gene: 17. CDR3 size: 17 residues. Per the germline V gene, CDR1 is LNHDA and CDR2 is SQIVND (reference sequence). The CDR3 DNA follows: TGTGCCAGTAGTATCGATAAGGAGACAGGGAGGATGTTGCCCCAGCATTTT. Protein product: CASSIDKETGRMLPQHF.

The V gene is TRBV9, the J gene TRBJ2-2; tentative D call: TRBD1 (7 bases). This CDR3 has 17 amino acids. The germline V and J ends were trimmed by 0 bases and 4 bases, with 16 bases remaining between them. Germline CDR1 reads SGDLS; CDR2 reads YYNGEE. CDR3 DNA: TGTGCCAGCAGCGTAGCGAGGGGGGACAGTCCCACCGGGGAGCTGTTTTTT. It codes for CASSVARGDSPTGELFF.

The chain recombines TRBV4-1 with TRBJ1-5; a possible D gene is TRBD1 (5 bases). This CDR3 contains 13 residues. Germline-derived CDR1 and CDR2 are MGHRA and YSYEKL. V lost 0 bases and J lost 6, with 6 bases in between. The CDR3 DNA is TGCGCCAGCAGCCAAGAGGGGGGTCAGCCCCAGCATTTT. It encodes CASSQEGGQPQHF.

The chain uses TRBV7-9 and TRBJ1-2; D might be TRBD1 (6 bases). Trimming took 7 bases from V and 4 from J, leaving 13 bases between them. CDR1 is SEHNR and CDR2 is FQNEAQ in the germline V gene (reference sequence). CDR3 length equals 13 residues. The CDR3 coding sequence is TGTGCCAGCACCGAGGACAGACCCTATGGCTACACCTTC. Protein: CASTEDRPYGYTF.